These 32 T cell receptor beta chains were all obtained from the same sample, sequenced in a study of shared clonotypes between healthy human individuals (dated by TCRdb to about 2020). For the CD8 naive samples, CD45RO-negative cells were positively selected for CCR7, yielding a CD45RA+CCR7+ population from which TemRA cells were excluded. Preparation of the library involved the immunoSEQ multiplex PCR assay. The table comes from immuneACCESS by way of TCRdb, which keeps in-frame sequences with V and J called. Part of the clones is missing from these tables; in studies checked, under half for an unresolved V gene and the rest for unknown reasons. Counted in this sample were 2 million to 2.5 million clones; about 95% of them appeared once. The ten largest clonotypes hold roughly 1% of the sample. Material: naive CD8+ T cells sorted from blood. In light of the paper, this sample's cell subset or site label describes: CD45RA+CCR7+. These receptors were collected from a man aged 18 to 29 in good health.

This clone was detected once. The chain links TRBV5-1 to TRBJ2-1; D remains ambiguous. This CDR3 region has 15 residues. Trimming took 1 base from V and 4 from J, leaving 12 bases between them. Germline V CDR1 and CDR2: SGHRS, YFSETQ. CDR3 in DNA: TGCGCCAGCAGCTTGACCGCACCAGGTTACAATGAGCAGTTCTTC. It translates to CASSLTAPGYNEQFF.

In the case of this clone: This same CDR3 is encoded by further DNA sequences in the sample. The chain carries TRBV28 and TRBJ2-7, with D uncertain. The germline V gene has CDR1 MDHEN and CDR2 SYDVKM. V lost 6 bases, J lost 0 bases, and 9 bases lay in between. The CDR3 consists of 13 residues. The CDR3 reads CASSAGASYEQYF. The CDR3 nucleotides read TGTGCCAGCAGCGCAGGTGCCTCCTACGAGCAGTACTTC.

The J gene is TRBJ2-1, the V gene TRBV5-4; D gene unclear. V shed 1 base and J shed 7 bases, with 9 bases lying between them. The germline CDR1 and CDR2 sequences are SGHNT and YYREEE (reference sequence). The CDR3 covers 13 residues. The CDR3 bases are TGTGCCAGCAGCTTGTCCACCCATAATGAGCAGTTCTTC. Translating gives CASSLSTHNEQFF.

In this sample, this clone turned up once. The CDR3 DNA follows: TGCAGCGTTGAAGGGAACGGGAGCGAGCAGTACTTC. This gives the protein CSVEGNGSEQYF. The chain joins TRBV29-1 to TRBJ2-7, with D perhaps matching TRBD2 (6 bases). The V gene's germline CDR1 is SQVTM and CDR2 ANQGSEA. The V end was cut by 1 base, the J end by 6 bases, with 10 bases between. The CDR3 length is 12 residues.

CDR3 bases: TGTGCCAGCAGCTTGGGTCGCGGGGCCTCCTACAATGAGCAGTTCTTC. It yields the protein CASSLGRGASYNEQFF. V and J are TRBV5-4 and TRBJ2-1, with D tentatively TRBD2 (6 bases). Germline CDR1 is SGHNT and CDR2 is YYREEE (reference sequence). The CDR3 covers 16 residues. V lost 0 bases to trimming and J lost 0 bases, with 10 bases between them. The whole variable domain, remainder taken from reference TRBV5-4 and TRBJ2-1, is ETGVTQSPTHLIKTRGQQVTLRCSSQSGHNTVSWYQQALGQGPQFIFQYYREEENGRGNFPPRFSGLQFPNYSSELNVNALELDDSALYLCASSLGRGASYNEQFFGPGTRLTVL.

This clone turned up a few times. The CDR3 DNA reads TGCAGCGTCATCCAGGGGTGGACTGAAGCTTTCTTT. This encodes CSVIQGWTEAFF. The V gene is TRBV29-1, the J gene TRBJ1-1, with D tentatively TRBD1 (6 bases). The germline V and J ends were trimmed by 6 bases and 5 bases, with 13 bases remaining between them. CDR1 SQVTM and CDR2 ANQGSEA come from the germline V gene. The CDR3 contains 12 residues.

The J gene is TRBJ2-7, the V gene TRBV11-2; D possibly matches TRBD1 or TRBD2 (5 bases each). CDR3 length: 14 amino acids. V dropped 1 base and J dropped 4 bases, with 11 bases sitting between them. CDR1 and CDR2 from the germline V gene are SGHAT and FQNNGV. CDR3 protein: CASSLAGTAYEQYF. CDR3 coding DNA: TGTGCCAGCAGCTTAGCCGGGACCGCTTACGAGCAGTACTTC.

V and J are TRBV5-1 and TRBJ2-7, with a tentative D call TRBD2 (6 bases). This CDR3 comprises 13 residues. From germline, CDR1 is SGHRS and CDR2 YFSETQ. CDR3 DNA sequence: TGCGTCACCTCCGGCGGGAATCAGGACGAGCAGTACTTC. Translating gives CVTSGGNQDEQYF.

The DNA of the CDR3 is TGTGCCAGCATTCCCCCCCCAGGACAGGGGACTGAAGCTTTCTTT. Amino acid sequence: CASIPPPGQGTEAFF. The V gene is TRBV7-9, the J gene TRBJ1-1, with TRBD1 matching 9 bases. CDR1 is SEHNR, CDR2 FQNEAQ, per germline (reference sequence). Trimming removed 7 bases from V and 5 bases from J; junction bases left unmatched: 11. The CDR3 has 15 amino acids.

V and J are TRBV30 and TRBJ2-1, with D unresolved. V lost 1 base to trimming and J lost 3 bases, with 7 bases between them. Germline V gene data show CDR1 as GTSNPN and CDR2 as SVGIG (reference sequence). CDR3 size: 13 residues. The CDR3 loop is CAWSGVGYNEQFF. CDR3 coding DNA: TGTGCCTGGAGTGGGGTAGGCTACAATGAGCAGTTCTTC. The variable domain in full, with the rest retrieved from reference TRBV30 and TRBJ2-1, is SQTIHQWPATLVQPVGSPLSLECTVEGTSNPNLYWYRQAAGRGLQLLFYSVGIGQISSEVPQNLSASRPQDRQFILSSKKLLLSDSGFYLCAWSGVGYNEQFFGPGTRLTVL.

V is TRBV5-5 and J is TRBJ1-2; D perhaps matches TRBD1 (5 bases). Trimming took off 4 bases at V and 4 bases at J, with 14 bases between the two ends. Germline CDR1 and CDR2: SGHKS and YYEKEE (reference sequence). The CDR3 has 14 residues. CDR3 DNA: TGTGCCAGCAGCGTAACCGGGACGGCCTATGGCTACACCTTC. Protein: CASSVTGTAYGYTF.

This clone has more than one count but fewer than ten. The CDR3 DNA sequence: TGCGCCAGCAGGCCGACAGGGGGGTCCTACGAGCAGTACTTC. Translating gives CASRPTGGSYEQYF. The rearrangement joins TRBV4-1 to TRBJ2-7; TRBD1 aligns across 9 bases. Germline-derived CDR1 and CDR2 are MGHRA and YSYEKL. J gave up 1 base and V 6 bases, and 4 bases lay outside the gene matches. CDR3 length: 14 amino acids.

On this clone itself: Additional DNA sequences in this sample encode the identical CDR3. For the CDR3, the DNA is TGTGCCAGCAGCGCCCGGGACAGCTACGAGCAGTACTTC. Translation gives CASSARDSYEQYF. The genes are TRBV9 and TRBJ2-7, with TRBD1 matching over 7 bases. This CDR3 region has 13 residues. Trimming cost V 3 bases and J 3 bases; bases outside gene matches: 3. CDR1 and CDR2 (germline): SGDLS, YYNGEE.

This clone was seen once. The chain has TRBV27 and TRBJ1-1; D gene ambiguous. V gave up 0 bases and J gave up 1 base, with 9 bases separating them. The CDR3 spans 15 residues. Germline V lookup: CDR1 MNHEY, CDR2 SMNVEV (reference sequence). CDR3 loop: CASSLSIGSNTEAFF. The CDR3 region has the DNA TGTGCCAGCAGTTTATCGATCGGATCGAACACTGAAGCTTTCTTT.

The chain uses TRBV7-6 and TRBJ2-7, with 9 positions matching TRBD2. After removal of 2 bases from V and 5 bases from J, the junction contained 4 bases not matched to a gene. CDR1 SGHVS and CDR2 FNYEAQ come from the germline V gene. The CDR3 spans 14 residues. CDR3 sequence: CASSLSSGRDEQYF. The CDR3 nucleotides read TGTGCCAGCAGCTTAAGTAGCGGGAGAGACGAGCAGTACTTC.

The V gene is TRBV5-8, the J gene TRBJ1-6; unclear D gene. Per the germline V gene, CDR1 is SGHTS and CDR2 is YDEGEE. Trimming shortened V by 3 bases and J by 9 bases, and 13 bases separated the two germline ends. The CDR3 totals 14 residues. The CDR3 nucleotides are TGTGCCAGCAGCTCAACCGACCGAATTTCACCCCTCCACTTT. Protein product: CASSSTDRISPLHF.

The sample holds one count of this clone. The chain uses TRBV19 and TRBJ2-3, with 10 bases lining up with TRBD1. Germline lookup yields CDR1 LNHDA and CDR2 SQIVND (reference sequence). The length of the CDR3 is 15 residues. After removal of 5 bases from V and 5 bases from J, the junction contained 7 bases not matched to a gene. CDR3 in amino acids: CASSPRQGAKDTQYF. The CDR3 DNA is TGTGCCAGTAGTCCCCGACAGGGGGCAAAAGATACGCAGTATTTT. Supplemented by reference TRBV19 and TRBJ2-3, the full variable domain reads DGGITQSPKYLFRKEGQNVTLSCEQNLNHDAMYWYRQDPGQGLRLIYYSQIVNDFQKGDIAEGYSVSREKKESFPLTVTSAQKNPTAFYLCASSPRQGAKDTQYFGPGTRLTVL.

The chain couples TRBV6-4 to TRBJ2-2, with a tentative D call TRBD1 (7 bases). V lost 3 bases and J lost 5, with 10 bases in between. Germline V gene data show CDR1 as MRHNA and CDR2 as SNTAGT. CDR3 length equals 14 residues. The CDR3 loop is CASSETGRTGELFF. The DNA of the CDR3 is TGTGCCAGCAGTGAGACAGGGAGGACCGGGGAGCTGTTTTTT.

The chain employs TRBV4-3 and TRBJ1-6; the D is unclear. The CDR3 consists of 13 residues. The V end was cut by 4 bases, the J end by 9 bases, with 10 bases between. The germline V gene has CDR1 LGHNA and CDR2 YSLEER. CDR3 region: CASSPELSSPLHF. CDR3 in DNA: TGCGCCAGCAGCCCGGAGTTGAGTTCACCCCTCCACTTT.

The gene calls are TRBV4-3 and TRBJ2-7; no clear D gene. Germline loops: CDR1 LGHNA, CDR2 YSLEER. Trimming shortened V by 1 base and J by 0 bases, and 13 bases separated the two germline ends. The CDR3 spans 16 residues. The CDR3 region has the DNA TGCGCCAGCAGCCAAGGGGTGGGCCCCAACTCCTACGAGCAGTACTTC. Residues: CASSQGVGPNSYEQYF.

This rearrangement joins TRBV6-5 to TRBJ1-1; D not resolved. The CDR3 loop spans 14 amino acids. Between the trimmed V and J ends, which lost 2 bases and 1 base, there was a span of 8 bases. Germline V CDR1 and CDR2: MNHEY, SVGAGI. The CDR3 spells CASSYARQNTEAFF. The CDR3 DNA reads as TGTGCCAGCAGTTACGCGCGCCAGAACACTGAAGCTTTCTTT.

The J gene is TRBJ2-1, the V gene TRBV7-9; 12 nucleotides align to TRBD1. Germline lookup yields CDR1 SEHNR and CDR2 FQNEAQ (reference sequence). This CDR3 has 15 amino acids. V shed 4 bases and J 4 bases; nucleotides not matched to a gene: 2. CDR3 sequence reads: CASSWGQGAYNEQFF. CDR3 DNA sequence: TGTGCCAGCAGCTGGGGACAGGGGGCGTACAATGAGCAGTTCTTC.

The chain employs TRBV5-6 and TRBJ2-2; 16 bases fit TRBD2. Germline V CDR1 and CDR2: SGHDT, YYEEEE. The CDR3 is made up of 19 amino acids. V was pared by 4 bases and J by 5 bases, with 11 bases of the junction left unmatched. CDR3 in amino acids: CASSPPGTSGGAETGELFF. Here the CDR3 DNA reads TGTGCCAGCAGCCCCCCTGGGACTAGCGGGGGGGCCGAAACCGGGGAGCTGTTTTTT.

The rearrangement joins TRBV7-6 to TRBJ1-1; possibly TRBD1 for D (5 bases). V was trimmed by 0 bases and J by 4 bases, leaving 15 bases between them. In germline, CDR1 is SGHVS, CDR2 FNYEAQ. This CDR3 is 16 amino acids long. The CDR3: CASSLATLGVGTEAFF. In nucleotides, the CDR3 is TGTGCCAGCAGCTTAGCTACTCTGGGGGTGGGCACTGAAGCTTTCTTT.

This chain uses TRBV4-1 with TRBJ2-7; TRBD1 matches at 8 bases. Germline CDR1 MGHRA, CDR2 YSYEKL. There are 14 residues in the CDR3. The junction had 3 bases not matched to a gene; V was cut back by 4 bases and J by 1 base. This CDR3 is CASSPDRDSYEQYF. CDR3 coding DNA: TGCGCCAGCAGCCCGGACAGGGATTCCTACGAGCAGTACTTC.

Comment on this clone: Other DNA sequences of this sample code for an identical CDR3. This chain uses TRBV18 with TRBJ2-7, with a possible D match to TRBD1 (5 bases). There are 13 residues in the CDR3. Germline CDR1 KGHSH, CDR2 LQKENI. With 3 bases removed from V and 6 bases from J, the gap between germline ends came to 12 bases. Here the CDR3 reads CASSPTRGGEQYF. The CDR3 DNA reads as TGTGCCAGCTCACCTACAAGGGGTGGCGAGCAGTACTTC.

The chain has TRBV12-5 and TRBJ1-5; D is uncertain. The CDR3 is 14 residues long. The germline gives CDR1 LGHNT, CDR2 FRNRAP. V was shortened by 4 bases and J by 2 bases, with 9 bases between the two germline ends. The CDR3 spells CASGSWLGNQPQHF. DNA of the CDR3: TGTGCTAGTGGTTCCTGGTTGGGCAATCAGCCCCAGCATTTT.

The count of this clone is one. This chain connects TRBV10-3 to TRBJ2-3, with TRBD2 identical over 13 bases. This CDR3 comprises 19 residues. The J segment lost 3 bases and the V segment lost 0 bases, leaving 9 bases of the junction unmatched. Germline V gives CDR1 ENHRY, CDR2 SYGVKD. CDR3 sequence (DNA): TGTGCCATCAGTGAGTCGGATTTAGGGACTAGCGGGATTACAGATACGCAGTATTTT. Protein sequence: CAISESDLGTSGITDTQYF.

The chain combines TRBV27 with TRBJ1-4; 8 nucleotides match TRBD1. The V gene's germline CDR1 is MNHEY and CDR2 SMNVEV (reference sequence). J was trimmed by 8 bases and V by 5 bases; bases with no gene match: 13. This CDR3 is built from 16 residues. The CDR3 nucleotides are TGTGCCAGCAGTCCCTCGGACAGGGTAGGACAAGAAAAACTGTTTTTT. Amino acid sequence: CASSPSDRVGQEKLFF.

V gene TRBV5-1 combines with J gene TRBJ1-1; possibly TRBD1 for D (5 bases). Germline CDR1 and CDR2: SGHRS and YFSETQ. V shed 0 bases and J shed 4 bases, with 10 bases lying between them. There are 14 residues in the CDR3. Written as DNA, the CDR3 is TGCGCCAGCAGCTTGGAGGAGGGACTCACTGAAGCTTTCTTT. Protein product: CASSLEEGLTEAFF.

V and J are TRBV7-9 and TRBJ2-7; 11 positions agree with TRBD1. This CDR3 region has 14 residues. Per the germline V gene, CDR1 is SEHNR and CDR2 is FQNEAQ (reference sequence). J was trimmed by 4 bases and V by 5 bases; bases with no gene match: 4. The CDR3 region has the DNA TGTGCCAGCAGCCGACGGGACAGGGGGTACGAGCAGTACTTC. Encoded protein: CASSRRDRGYEQYF.

The chain recombines TRBV10-2 with TRBJ2-7; 11 bases are a match to TRBD2. The CDR3 consists of 16 residues. CDR1 is WSHSY, CDR2 SAAADI, per germline. The junction had 10 bases not matched to a gene; V was cut back by 5 bases and J by 4 bases. The CDR3 DNA sequence: TGCGCCAGCAGTAAGCTACTAGCGGGGGCCGAGTACGAGCAGTACTTC. Its protein product is CASSKLLAGAEYEQYF.